The 21 T cell receptor beta chains in this list originate from one sample, sequenced in a study of blood T cell repertoires in COVID-19. Produced via immunoSEQ multiplex PCR; TCRdb's table is partial and in-frame only. The sample lists about 200,000 clones, about 85% occurring once. Source material: peripheral blood. The receptors derive from a woman aged 80 or over with acute or convalescent COVID-19.

This CDR3 is CASSYNGGAGAAFF. The CDR3 bases are TGTGCCAGCAGTTATAATGGTGGGGCAGGGGCAGCTTTCTTT. J is TRBJ1-1 and V is TRBV6-5, with D maybe TRBD1 (6 bases). The CDR3 has 14 amino acids. CDR1 and CDR2 from the germline V gene are MNHEY and SVGAGI. V was clipped by 3 bases and J by 10 bases, with 18 bases between them.

The CDR3 region is CASSQGQGIEKLFF. CDR3 DNA sequence: TGTGCCAGCAGCCAGGGGCAGGGGATAGAAAAACTGTTTTTT. V usage is TRBV3-1 (or the pseudogene TRBV3-2) and J usage is TRBJ1-4, with D possibly being TRBD1 (6 bases). V lost 3 bases and J lost 8, with 13 bases in between. From germline, CDR1 is LGHDT and CDR2 YNNKEL (reference sequence). CDR3 size: 14 residues.

The V gene is TRBV7-2, the J gene TRBJ1-3; possibly TRBD1 for D (5 bases). CDR3 length equals 15 residues. The germline V gene encodes CDR1 SGHTA and CDR2 FQGNSA. Trimming pared 1 base from V and 0 bases from J, leaving 7 bases between. The CDR3 DNA reads TGTGCCAGCAGCTTAGACAGGCGCTCTGGAAACACCATATATTTT. Translated: CASSLDRRSGNTIYF.

The rearrangement links TRBV5-6 to TRBJ2-2; no clear D gene. The CDR3 length is 14 residues. Trimming removed 0 bases from V and 1 base from J, with 4 bases in between. Germline CDR1 reads SGHDT; CDR2 reads YYEEEE. The CDR3 DNA follows: TGTGCCAGCAGCTTGGACAAGAACACCGGGGAGCTGTTTTTT. Translation gives CASSLDKNTGELFF.

V and J are TRBV29-1 and TRBJ2-5; no firm D call. Germline V lookup: CDR1 SQVTM, CDR2 ANQGSEA. V dropped 8 bases and J dropped 9 bases, with 7 bases sitting between them. This CDR3 has 8 residues. The CDR3 DNA is TGCAGCCCCCCGGCCCAGTACTTC. It is translated as CSPPAQYF.

The chain uses TRBV3-1 (or the pseudogene TRBV3-2) and TRBJ2-1, with TRBD2 matching 11 bases. Germline trimming cut 2 bases from V and 7 bases from J; bases unmatched to any gene: 4. Germline-derived CDR1 and CDR2 are LGHDT and YNNKEL (reference sequence). The CDR3 spans 15 residues. In nucleotides, the CDR3 is TGTGCCAGCAGCCAAACTAGCGGGAGATTTAATGAGCAGTTCTTC. It encodes CASSQTSGRFNEQFF.

V gene TRBV6-6 combines with J gene TRBJ1-4; D might be TRBD1 (6 bases). CDR1 and CDR2 (germline): MNHNY, SVGAGI (reference sequence). The CDR3 sequence is 14 residues long. Trimming left V 6 bases short and J 6 bases short, with 14 bases between. CDR3 sequence: CASRSGQADEKLFF. The CDR3 bases are TGTGCCAGCAGGTCGGGACAAGCGGATGAAAAACTGTTTTTT.

This chain joins TRBV7-8 and TRBJ2-7; D might be TRBD2 (6 bases). The CDR3 loop spans 13 amino acids. V lost 2 bases and J 4 bases, leaving 9 bases between the germline ends. Germline CDR1 is SGHVS and CDR2 is FQNEAQ. The CDR3 is CASSLNGRYEQYF. CDR3 sequence (DNA): TGTGCCAGCAGCTTAAACGGGAGATACGAGCAGTACTTC.

The chain is built from TRBV19 and TRBJ2-5; D unclear. Germline assignment: CDR1 LNHDA and CDR2 SQIVND (reference sequence). The CDR3 has 14 amino acids. V shed 3 bases and J shed 0 bases, with 8 bases lying between them. Here the CDR3 DNA reads TGTGCCAGTAGTATTGCAGGTTACCAAGAGACCCAGTACTTC. Amino acid sequence: CASSIAGYQETQYF.

The V and J genes are TRBV4-1 and TRBJ2-1; 9 bases fit TRBD1. The V gene's germline CDR1 is MGHRA and CDR2 YSYEKL. V lost 3 bases and J lost 3; bases outside the gene matches: 3. The CDR3 extends over 15 amino acids. The CDR3 here is CASSHGQGIYNEQFF. The CDR3 DNA reads TGCGCCAGCAGCCACGGACAGGGGATCTACAATGAGCAGTTCTTC.

V and J are TRBV19 and TRBJ1-2, with unresolved D. V was pared by 8 bases and J by 1 base, with 8 bases between. The germline CDR1 and CDR2 sequences are LNHDA and SQIVND (reference sequence). The CDR3 runs to 12 residues. The CDR3 DNA sequence: TGTGCCAGTTATGACAATAACTATGGCTACACCTTC. Translating gives CASYDNNYGYTF.

The rearrangement joins TRBV5-1 to TRBJ2-2, with 9 bases fitting TRBD2. Germline V CDR1 and CDR2: SGHRS, YFSETQ. Trimming at V came to 2 bases and at J to 5 bases, leaving 4 bases not matched to a gene. This CDR3 has 15 residues. The CDR3 region has the DNA TGCGCCAGCAGCTTTAGCGGGGGTAGGACCGGGGAGCTGTTTTTT. This translates into CASSFSGGRTGELFF. Using reference TRBV5-1 and TRBJ2-2 for the parts outside the CDR3, the full variable domain is KAGVTQTPRYLIKTRGQQVTLSCSPISGHRSVSWYQQTPGQGLQFLFEYFSETQRNKGNFPGRFSGRQFSNSRSEMNVSTLELGDSALYLCASSFSGGRTGELFFGEGSRLTVL.

In this sample, this clone turned up once. The chain couples TRBV2 to TRBJ1-5, with D possibly matching TRBD1 (6 bases). V dropped 5 bases and J dropped 4 bases, with 15 bases sitting between them. Germline V gene lookup returns CDR1 SNHLY and CDR2 FYNNEI. The CDR3 sequence is 15 residues long. The CDR3 DNA is TGTGCCAGCAGTCCTACTCGACAGGAGAATCAGCCCCAGCATTTT. Protein: CASSPTRQENQPQHF. The complete variable domain, with remaining parts taken from reference TRBV2 and TRBJ1-5, reads EPEVTQTPSHQVTQMGQEVILRCVPISNHLYFYWYRQILGQKVEFLVSFYNNEISEKSEIFDDQFSVERPDGSNFTLKIRSTKLEDSAMYFCASSPTRQENQPQHFGDGTRLSIL.

This clone was observed a handful of times. The chain's CDR3 is CASSSPGRTKTSTDTQYF. CDR3 sequence (DNA): TGTGCCAGCAGCTCCCCGGGGAGGACGAAGACTAGCACAGATACGCAGTATTTT. This rearrangement joins TRBV7-2 to TRBJ2-3; D might be TRBD2 (6 bases). Germline values: CDR1 SGHTA, CDR2 FQGNSA. Trimming took 4 bases from V and 0 from J, leaving 20 bases between them. The CDR3 totals 18 residues.

The CDR3 sequence: CASSLTTSGNIYEQYF. The CDR3 DNA reads TGTGCCAGCAGCTTAACTACTAGCGGGAATATATACGAGCAGTACTTC. The chain has TRBV7-2 and TRBJ2-7; TRBD2 matches 10 bases. J was trimmed by 4 bases and V by 2 bases; bases with no gene match: 8. This CDR3 is 16 amino acids long. Per germline, CDR1 SGHTA and CDR2 FQGNSA.

V is TRBV7-8 and J is TRBJ2-3, with 8 bases matching TRBD1. The ends lost 7 bases at V and 3 bases at J; junction bases unmatched: 6. The germline V gene encodes CDR1 SGHVS and CDR2 FQNEAQ. This CDR3 region has 14 residues. The CDR3 region has the DNA TGTGCCAGCAATCCGGACAGGGCTACAGATACGCAGTATTTT. Translation gives CASNPDRATDTQYF.

This clone was seen a few times. V usage is TRBV27 and J usage is TRBJ2-6, with no clear D. V gave up 1 base and J gave up 1 base, with 5 bases separating them. Germline loops: CDR1 MNHEY, CDR2 SMNVEV (reference sequence). The CDR3 covers 15 residues. CDR3 loop: CASSLLSSGANVLTF. The DNA of the CDR3 is TGTGCCAGCAGTTTATTGTCGTCTGGGGCCAACGTCCTGACTTTC. Supplemented by reference TRBV27 and TRBJ2-6, the full variable domain reads EAQVTQNPRYLITVTGKKLTVTCSQNMNHEYMSWYRQDPGLGLRQIYYSMNVEVTDKGDVPEGYKVSRKEKRNFPLILESPSPNQTSLYFCASSLLSSGANVLTFGAGSRLTVL.

This clone has a handful of counts. This rearrangement joins TRBV18 to TRBJ2-3; D is perhaps TRBD2 (5 bases). Germline V CDR1 and CDR2: KGHSH, LQKENI. The CDR3 covers 14 residues. The ends were cut back, 6 bases at V and 0 bases at J, with 10 bases in the middle. The DNA of the CDR3 is TGTGCCAGCTCCTCCGGGATCAGCACAGATACGCAGTATTTT. Translation: CASSSGISTDTQYF.

This chain connects TRBV11-2 to TRBJ2-1, with D perhaps TRBD1 (6 bases). V was cut by 4 bases and J by 3 bases, with 13 bases left in between. Germline-derived CDR1 and CDR2 are SGHAT and FQNNGV. This CDR3 comprises 15 residues. CDR3 sequence reads: CASSSPKGDYNEQFF. The CDR3 nucleotides read TGTGCCAGCAGCTCCCCTAAGGGGGACTACAATGAGCAGTTCTTC.

The chain joins TRBV6-5 to TRBJ1-2; the D is unclear. Looked up from germline, CDR1 is MNHEY and CDR2 is SVGAGI. The V end was cut by 8 bases, the J end by 7 bases, with 17 bases between. CDR3 length equals 13 residues. CDR3 in amino acids: CASVMRNDVGYTF. CDR3 DNA sequence: TGTGCCAGCGTAATGAGGAACGACGTTGGCTACACCTTC.

The chain uses TRBV7-9 and TRBJ1-1, with D uncertain. The CDR3 runs 13 residues. The V end was cut by 1 base, the J end by 3 bases, with 6 bases between. CDR1 SEHNR and CDR2 FQNEAQ come from the germline V gene (reference sequence). CDR3 bases: TGTGCCAGCAGCTTAGACGGGGACACTGAAGCTTTCTTT. Translating it yields CASSLDGDTEAFF.